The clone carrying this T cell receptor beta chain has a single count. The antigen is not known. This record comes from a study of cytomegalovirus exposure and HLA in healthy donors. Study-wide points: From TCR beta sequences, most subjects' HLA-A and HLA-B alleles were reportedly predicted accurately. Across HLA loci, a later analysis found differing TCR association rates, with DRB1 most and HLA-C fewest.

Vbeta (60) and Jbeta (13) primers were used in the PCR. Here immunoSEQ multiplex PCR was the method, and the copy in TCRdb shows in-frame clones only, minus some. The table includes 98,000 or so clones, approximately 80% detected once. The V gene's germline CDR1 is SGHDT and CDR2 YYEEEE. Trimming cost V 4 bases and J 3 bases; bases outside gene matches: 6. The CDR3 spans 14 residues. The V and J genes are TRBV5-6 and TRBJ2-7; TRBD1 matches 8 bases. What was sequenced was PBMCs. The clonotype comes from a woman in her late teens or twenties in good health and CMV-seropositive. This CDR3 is CASSAGTGIYEQYF. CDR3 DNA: TGTGCCAGCAGCGCCGGGACAGGAATCTACGAGCAGTACTTC.